The 5 T cell receptor beta chains listed next were all sequenced from one sample in a study of blood T cell dynamics during melanoma immunotherapy. Time point meaning: week 3, after first cycle of checkpoint inhibitor. Assay: immunoSEQ multiplex PCR; the TCRdb copy retains only in-frame clones and omits some. The table records about 19,000 clones, roughly 85% of them present only once. Sequencing used blood, obtained from a patient treated with checkpoint blockade. These receptors were obtained from a human donor with melanoma.

This chain connects TRBV5-1 to TRBJ2-3; the D gene is possibly TRBD2 (6 bases). CDR3 length: 16 amino acids. Germline lookup yields CDR1 SGHRS and CDR2 YFSETQ. V was clipped by 0 bases and J by 0 bases, with 11 bases between them. The CDR3 loop reads CASSLGISGSTDTQYF. CDR3 bases: TGCGCCAGCAGCTTGGGGATTAGCGGAAGCACAGATACGCAGTATTTT.

A single count supports this clone. The CDR3 spells CAWSNDEKETQYF. The CDR3 DNA reads as TGTGCCTGGAGTAATGACGAGAAAGAGACCCAGTACTTC. The chain couples TRBV30 to TRBJ2-5; D ambiguous. CDR3 length: 13 residues. Per germline, CDR1 GTSNPN and CDR2 SVGIG (reference sequence). With 2 bases removed from V and 3 bases from J, the gap between germline ends came to 10 bases.

This clone was seen just once. J is TRBJ2-1 and V is TRBV2; 9 bases match TRBD2. With 5 bases clipped from V and 6 bases from J, the junction kept 8 bases outside the gene matches. The CDR3 length is 15 residues. Per germline, CDR1 SNHLY and CDR2 FYNNEI. CDR3 protein: CASSPGLAVVNEQFF. The CDR3 coding sequence is TGTGCCAGCAGTCCGGGACTAGCTGTAGTCAATGAGCAGTTCTTC.

The V call is TRBV5-4, the J call TRBJ1-3; D call uncertain. V shed 5 bases and J shed 1 base, with 13 bases lying between them. The CDR3 is made up of 15 amino acids. Germline V gene lookup returns CDR1 SGHNT and CDR2 YYREEE (reference sequence). In nucleotides, the CDR3 is TGTGCCAGCAGTCCCGGCCGGGGATCTGGAAACACCATATATTTT. Protein: CASSPGRGSGNTIYF.

V gene TRBV5-1 combines with J gene TRBJ2-1, with TRBD2 matching 8 bases. Germline V gene lookup returns CDR1 SGHRS and CDR2 YFSETQ. The ends lost 4 bases at V and 4 bases at J; junction bases unmatched: 10. The CDR3 consists of 16 residues. CDR3 loop: CASSPAGGRWYNEQFF. DNA for the CDR3: TGCGCCAGCAGCCCGGCCGGCGGGAGGTGGTACAATGAGCAGTTCTTC.